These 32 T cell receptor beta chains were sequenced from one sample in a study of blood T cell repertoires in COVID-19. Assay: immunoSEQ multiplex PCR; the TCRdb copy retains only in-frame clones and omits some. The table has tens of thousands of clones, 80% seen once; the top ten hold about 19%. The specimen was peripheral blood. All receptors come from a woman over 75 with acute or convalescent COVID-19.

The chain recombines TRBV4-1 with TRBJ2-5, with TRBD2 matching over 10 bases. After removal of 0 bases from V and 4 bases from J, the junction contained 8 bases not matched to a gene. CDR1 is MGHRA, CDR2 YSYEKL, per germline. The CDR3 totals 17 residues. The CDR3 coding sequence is TGCGCCAGCAGCCAAGATCGAGTAGCGGGGGGTGGAGAGACCCAGTACTTC. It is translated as CASSQDRVAGGGETQYF.

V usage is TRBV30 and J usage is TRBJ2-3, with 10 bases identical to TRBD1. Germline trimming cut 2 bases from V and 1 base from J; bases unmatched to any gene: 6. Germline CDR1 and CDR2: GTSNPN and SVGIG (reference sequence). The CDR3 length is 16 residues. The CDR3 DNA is TGTGCCTGGAGTCGACAGGGGGCGATCGGCACAGATACGCAGTATTTT. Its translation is CAWSRQGAIGTDTQYF.

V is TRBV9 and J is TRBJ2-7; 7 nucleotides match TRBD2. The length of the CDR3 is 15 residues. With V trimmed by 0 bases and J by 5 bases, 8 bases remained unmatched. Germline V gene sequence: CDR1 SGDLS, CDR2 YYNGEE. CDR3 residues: CASSVGGGLGNEQYF. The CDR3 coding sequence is TGTGCCAGCAGCGTAGGCGGGGGACTGGGCAACGAGCAGTACTTC.

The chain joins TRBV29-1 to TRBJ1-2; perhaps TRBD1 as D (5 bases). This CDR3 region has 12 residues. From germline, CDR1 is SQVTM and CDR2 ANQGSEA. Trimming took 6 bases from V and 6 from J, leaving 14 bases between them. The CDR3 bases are TGCAGCGTGGGGACTCCCTGGGATGGCTACACCTTC. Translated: CSVGTPWDGYTF.

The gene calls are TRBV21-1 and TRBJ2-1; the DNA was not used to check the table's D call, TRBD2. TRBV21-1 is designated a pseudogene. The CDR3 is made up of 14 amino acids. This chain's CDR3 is CASSKGGGYNEQFF. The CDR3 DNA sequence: TGTGCCAGCAGCAAGGGCGGGGGCTACAATGAGCAGTTCTTC.

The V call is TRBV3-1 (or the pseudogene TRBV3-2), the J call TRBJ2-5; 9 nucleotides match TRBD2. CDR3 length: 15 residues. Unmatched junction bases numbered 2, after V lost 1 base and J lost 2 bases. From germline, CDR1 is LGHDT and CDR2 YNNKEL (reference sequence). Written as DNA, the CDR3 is TGTGCCAGCAGCCAAGGACTAGCGGTTCAAGAGACCCAGTACTTC. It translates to CASSQGLAVQETQYF.

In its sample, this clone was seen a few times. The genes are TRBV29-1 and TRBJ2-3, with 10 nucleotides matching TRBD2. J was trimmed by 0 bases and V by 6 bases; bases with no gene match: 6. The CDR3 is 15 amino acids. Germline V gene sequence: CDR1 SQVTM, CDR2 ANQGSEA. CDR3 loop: CSVSGGALSTDTQYF. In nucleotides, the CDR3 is TGCAGCGTCAGCGGGGGGGCCCTCAGCACAGATACGCAGTATTTT.

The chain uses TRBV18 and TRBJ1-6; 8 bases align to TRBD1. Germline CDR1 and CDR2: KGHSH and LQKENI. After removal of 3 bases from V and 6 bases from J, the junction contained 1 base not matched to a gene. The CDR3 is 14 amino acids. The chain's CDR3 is CASSPQGANSPLHF. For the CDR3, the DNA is TGTGCCAGCTCACCTCAGGGGGCTAATTCACCCCTCCACTTT.

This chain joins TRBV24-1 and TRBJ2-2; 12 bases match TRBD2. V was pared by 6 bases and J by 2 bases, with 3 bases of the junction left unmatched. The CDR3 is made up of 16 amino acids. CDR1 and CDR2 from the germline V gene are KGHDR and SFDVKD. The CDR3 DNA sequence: TGTGCCACCAGTCCTAGCGGGAGGGCAAACACCGGGGAGCTGTTTTTT. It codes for CATSPSGRANTGELFF.

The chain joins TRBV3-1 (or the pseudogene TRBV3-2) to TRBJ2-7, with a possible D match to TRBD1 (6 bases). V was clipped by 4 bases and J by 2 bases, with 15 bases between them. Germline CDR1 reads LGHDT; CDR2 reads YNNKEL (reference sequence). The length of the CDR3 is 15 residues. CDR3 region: CASSLRPGQTYEQYF. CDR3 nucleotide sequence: TGTGCCAGCAGCCTGCGGCCGGGACAAACCTACGAGCAGTACTTC.

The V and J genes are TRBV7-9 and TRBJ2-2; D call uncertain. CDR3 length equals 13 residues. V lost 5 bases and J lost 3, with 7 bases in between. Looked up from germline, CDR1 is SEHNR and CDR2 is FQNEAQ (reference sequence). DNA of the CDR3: TGTGCCAGCAGCCCGTTTTACACCGGGGAGCTGTTTTTT. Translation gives CASSPFYTGELFF.

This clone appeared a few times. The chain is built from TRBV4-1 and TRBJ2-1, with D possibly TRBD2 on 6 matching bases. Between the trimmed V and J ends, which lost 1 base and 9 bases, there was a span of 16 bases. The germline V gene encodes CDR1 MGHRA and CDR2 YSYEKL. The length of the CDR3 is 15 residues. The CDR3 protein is CASSQVGAGPAEQFF. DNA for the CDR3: TGCGCCAGCAGCCAAGTCGGGGCGGGGCCCGCTGAGCAGTTCTTC.

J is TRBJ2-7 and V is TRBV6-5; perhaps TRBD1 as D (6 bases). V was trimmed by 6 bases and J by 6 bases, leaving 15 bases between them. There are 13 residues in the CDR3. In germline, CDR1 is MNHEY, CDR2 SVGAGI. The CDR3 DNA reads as TGTGCCAGCAGCGACCGAACAGGGCTCGAGCAGTACTTC. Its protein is CASSDRTGLEQYF.

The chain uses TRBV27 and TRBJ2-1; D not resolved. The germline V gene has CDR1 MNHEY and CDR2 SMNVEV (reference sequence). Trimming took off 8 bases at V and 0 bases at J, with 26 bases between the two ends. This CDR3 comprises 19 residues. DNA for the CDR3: TGTGCCAGCTTGACTCTAAGTCCTGGTTTAACGTACTCCTACAATGAGCAGTTCTTC. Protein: CASLTLSPGLTYSYNEQFF.

The CDR3 region is CSARGTSGPKSSGANVLTF. DNA for the CDR3: TGCAGCGCCCGCGGGACTAGCGGGCCTAAGAGCTCTGGGGCCAACGTCCTGACTTTC. The J gene is TRBJ2-6, the V gene TRBV29-1; TRBD2 aligns across 12 bases. Germline trimming cut 7 bases from V and 0 bases from J; bases unmatched to any gene: 13. Germline V CDR1 and CDR2: SQVTM, ANQGSEA. This CDR3 is 19 amino acids long.

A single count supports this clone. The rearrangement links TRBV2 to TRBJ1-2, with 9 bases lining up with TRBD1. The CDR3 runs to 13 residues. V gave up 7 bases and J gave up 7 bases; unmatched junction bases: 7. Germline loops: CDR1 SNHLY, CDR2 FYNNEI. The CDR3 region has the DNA TGTGCCAGCACAAGGGACAGGGCGACTGGCTACACCTTC. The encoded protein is CASTRDRATGYTF.

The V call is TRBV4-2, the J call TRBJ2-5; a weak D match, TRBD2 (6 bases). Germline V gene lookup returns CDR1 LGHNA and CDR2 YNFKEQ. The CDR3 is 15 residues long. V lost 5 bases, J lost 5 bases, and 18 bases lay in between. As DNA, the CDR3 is TGTGCCAGCAGCGACCAAGCCCGTGGGGGGGAGACCCAGTACTTC. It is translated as CASSDQARGGETQYF.

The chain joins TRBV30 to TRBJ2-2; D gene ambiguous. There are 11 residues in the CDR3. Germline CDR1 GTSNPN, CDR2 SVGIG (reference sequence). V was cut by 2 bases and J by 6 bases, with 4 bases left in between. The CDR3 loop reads CAWSRAGELFF. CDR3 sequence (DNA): TGTGCCTGGAGTAGAGCCGGGGAGCTGTTTTTT.

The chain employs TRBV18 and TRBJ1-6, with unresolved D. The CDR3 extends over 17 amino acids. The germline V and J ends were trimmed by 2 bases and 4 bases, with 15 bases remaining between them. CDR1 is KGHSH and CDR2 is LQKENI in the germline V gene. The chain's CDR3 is CASSPSPRSWYNSPLHF. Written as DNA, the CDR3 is TGTGCCAGCTCACCATCCCCCAGGTCTTGGTATAATTCACCCCTCCACTTT.

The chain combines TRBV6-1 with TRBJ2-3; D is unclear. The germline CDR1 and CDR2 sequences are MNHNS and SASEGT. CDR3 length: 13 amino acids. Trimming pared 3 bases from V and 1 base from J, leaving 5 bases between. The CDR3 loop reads CASSDGGTDTQYF. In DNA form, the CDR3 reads TGTGCCAGCAGTGATGGAGGCACAGATACGCAGTATTTT.

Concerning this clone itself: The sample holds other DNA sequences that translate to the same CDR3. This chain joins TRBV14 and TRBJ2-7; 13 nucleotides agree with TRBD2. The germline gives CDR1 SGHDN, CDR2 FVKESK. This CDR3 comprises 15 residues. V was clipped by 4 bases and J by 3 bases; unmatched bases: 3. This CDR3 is CASSRGTSGVYEQYF. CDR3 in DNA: TGTGCCAGCAGCCGAGGGACTAGCGGGGTCTACGAGCAGTACTTC.

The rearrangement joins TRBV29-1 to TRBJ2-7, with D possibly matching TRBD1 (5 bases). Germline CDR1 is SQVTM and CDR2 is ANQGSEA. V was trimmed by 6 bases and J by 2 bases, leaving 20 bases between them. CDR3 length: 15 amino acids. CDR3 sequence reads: CSVIFKGAKPYEQYF. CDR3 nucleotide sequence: TGCAGCGTCATCTTTAAAGGGGCGAAACCCTACGAGCAGTACTTC.

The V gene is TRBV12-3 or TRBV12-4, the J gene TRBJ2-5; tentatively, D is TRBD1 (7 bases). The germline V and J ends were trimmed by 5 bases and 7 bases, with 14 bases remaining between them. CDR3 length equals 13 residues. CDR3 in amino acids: CASSIHRGGTQYF. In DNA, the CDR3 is TGTGCCAGCAGTATACACAGGGGAGGGACCCAGTACTTC.

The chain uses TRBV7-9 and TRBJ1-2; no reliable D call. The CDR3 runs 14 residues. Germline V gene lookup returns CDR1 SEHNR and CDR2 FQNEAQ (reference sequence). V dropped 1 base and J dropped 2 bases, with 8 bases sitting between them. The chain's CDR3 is CASSLGSGNYGYTF. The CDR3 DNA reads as TGTGCCAGCAGCTTAGGGTCCGGGAACTATGGCTACACCTTC.

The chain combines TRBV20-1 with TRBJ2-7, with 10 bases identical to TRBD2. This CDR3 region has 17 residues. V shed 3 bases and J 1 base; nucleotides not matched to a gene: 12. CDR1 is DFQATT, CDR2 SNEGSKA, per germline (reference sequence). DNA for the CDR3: TGCAGTGCTAGTATCGGGGTACTAGCGGGGCTTTCCTACGAGCAGTACTTC. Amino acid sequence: CSASIGVLAGLSYEQYF.

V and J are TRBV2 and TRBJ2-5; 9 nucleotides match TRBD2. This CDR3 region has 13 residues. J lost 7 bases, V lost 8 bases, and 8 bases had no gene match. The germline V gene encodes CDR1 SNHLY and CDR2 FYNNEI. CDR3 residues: CASDPGRGGTQYF. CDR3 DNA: TGTGCCAGCGATCCCGGGCGGGGGGGGACCCAGTACTTC.

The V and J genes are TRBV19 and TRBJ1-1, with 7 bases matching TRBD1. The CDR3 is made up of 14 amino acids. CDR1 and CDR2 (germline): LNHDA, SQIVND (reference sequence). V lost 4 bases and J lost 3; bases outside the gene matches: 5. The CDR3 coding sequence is TGTGCCAGTAGTAGGAGGGGGCGGGACACTGAAGCTTTCTTT. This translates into CASSRRGRDTEAFF.

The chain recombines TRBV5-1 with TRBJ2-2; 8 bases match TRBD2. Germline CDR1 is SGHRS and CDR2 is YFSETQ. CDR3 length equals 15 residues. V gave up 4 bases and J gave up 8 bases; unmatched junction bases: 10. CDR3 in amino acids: CASSRGLEGTGELFF. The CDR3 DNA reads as TGCGCCAGCAGCCGGGGACTAGAAGGAACGGGGGAGCTGTTTTTT. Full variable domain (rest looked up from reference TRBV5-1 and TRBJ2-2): KAGVTQTPRYLIKTRGQQVTLSCSPISGHRSVSWYQQTPGQGLQFLFEYFSETQRNKGNFPGRFSGRQFSNSRSEMNVSTLELGDSALYLCASSRGLEGTGELFFGEGSRLTVL.

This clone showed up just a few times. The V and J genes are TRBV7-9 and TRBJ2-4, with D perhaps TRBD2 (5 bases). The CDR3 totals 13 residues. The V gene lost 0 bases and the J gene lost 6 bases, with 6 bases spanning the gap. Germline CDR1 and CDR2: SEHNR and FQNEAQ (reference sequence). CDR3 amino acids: CASSLASANIQYF. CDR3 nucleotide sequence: TGTGCCAGCAGCTTAGCTAGCGCAAACATTCAGTACTTC.

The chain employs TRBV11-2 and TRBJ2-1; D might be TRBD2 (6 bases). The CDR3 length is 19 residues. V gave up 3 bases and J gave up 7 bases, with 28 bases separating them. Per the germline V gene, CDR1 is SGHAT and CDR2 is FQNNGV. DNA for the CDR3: TGTGCCAGCAGCTTTAACGTACGGTTTTTGGATAGCGGACGGAATGAGCAGTTCTTC. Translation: CASSFNVRFLDSGRNEQFF.

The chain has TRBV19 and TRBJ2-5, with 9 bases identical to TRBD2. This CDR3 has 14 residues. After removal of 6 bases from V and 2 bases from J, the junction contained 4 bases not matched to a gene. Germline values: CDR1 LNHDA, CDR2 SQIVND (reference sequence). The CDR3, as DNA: TGTGCCAGTAGGACTAGCGGATGGCAAGAGACCCAGTACTTC. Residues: CASRTSGWQETQYF.

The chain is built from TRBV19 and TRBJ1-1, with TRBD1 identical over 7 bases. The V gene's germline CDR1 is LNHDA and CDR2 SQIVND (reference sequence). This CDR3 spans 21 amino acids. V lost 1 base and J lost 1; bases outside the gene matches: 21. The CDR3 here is CASSIAQRLFPTGKANTEAFF. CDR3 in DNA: TGTGCCAGTAGTATAGCCCAGAGGTTGTTTCCGACAGGGAAGGCGAACACTGAAGCTTTCTTT.